This T cell receptor beta chain was recovered during a study of blood T cells in healthy people across ages. The study's findings and limits: There were more naive CD4+ cells and higher diversity in long-lived donors than in aged donors.

A second roughly 6 to 11 cycle PCR used barcoded and J-beta primers. TCRdb passed the 5' RACE reads through MiXCR, listing each CDR3 protein once. Seen here are about 1.6 million distinct CDR3 sequences, approximately 32% observed once, and the top ten hold approximately 10%. This clonotype was detected many times. Antigen unknown. The trim removed 4 bases at V and 6 bases at J, leaving 13 bases unmatched. Germline CDR1 and CDR2: SQVTM and ANQGSEA. CDR3 size: 16 residues. Sequenced input: blood. This receptor was obtained from a woman younger than 45 in good health. This chain uses TRBV29-1 with TRBJ2-3; TRBD2 aligns across 10 bases. This chain's CDR3 is CSVGEGLANRGDTQYF. For the CDR3, the DNA is TGCAGCGTTGGGGAGGGACTAGCGAACAGGGGGGATACGCAGTATTTT.